One and the same sample provided the 6 T cell receptor beta chains below, sequenced in a study of T cells in Graves' hyperthyroidism and ophthalmopathy. Amplification targeted TCR beta CDR3 regions from RNA transcripts. RT-PCR in the first round (using the HTBI primer set) targeted the TCR CDR3. TCRdb called the multiplex PCR reads again in MiXCR, with one record for every CDR3 protein. The sample consists of 300,000 or so distinct CDR3 sequences, over 15% of them appearing once. The specimen sequenced was blood. All receptors come from a woman in her forties or fifties with Graves' hyperthyroidism.

J is TRBJ2-5 and V is TRBV18; TRBD1 matches 9 bases. This CDR3 is 16 amino acids long. Germline V gives CDR1 KGHSH, CDR2 LQKENI. The trim removed 0 bases at V and 6 bases at J, leaving 8 bases unmatched. CDR3 nucleotide sequence: TGTGCCAGCTCACCACCTGAACAGGGGGCGTTGAAGACCCAGTACTTC. It codes for CASSPPEQGALKTQYF.

This clonotype appeared many times. J is TRBJ1-2 and V is TRBV6-1; D is undetermined. This CDR3 has 12 amino acids. Trimming pared 11 bases from V and 4 bases from J, leaving 14 bases between. CDR1 and CDR2 from the germline V gene are MNHNS and SASEGT. The CDR3 sequence: CASSNAAYGYTF. CDR3 nucleotides: TGTGCCTCCAGTAACGCAGCCTATGGCTACACCTTC.

This clonotype was seen just once. The rearrangement joins TRBV19 to TRBJ1-1; unclear D gene. In germline, CDR1 is LNHDA, CDR2 SQIVND (reference sequence). The CDR3 runs to 12 residues. Trimming took 5 bases from V and 2 from J, leaving 6 bases between them. This CDR3 is CASSLFNTEAFF. In DNA, the CDR3 is TGTGCCAGTAGTTTGTTCAACACTGAAGCTTTCTTT.

Many counts were recorded for this clonotype. The CDR3 protein is CASSKLAGSQETQYF. The CDR3 coding sequence is TGTGCCAGCAGCAAACTAGCGGGGAGCCAAGAGACCCAGTACTTC. The chain has TRBV7-8 and TRBJ2-5; 10 nucleotides match TRBD2. Per germline, CDR1 SGHVS and CDR2 FQNEAQ. The J segment lost 1 base and the V segment lost 5 bases, leaving 4 bases of the junction unmatched. This CDR3 region has 15 residues.

The sample holds one count of this clonotype. A read error may be the cause here, since a much bigger clone is one base away. This chain joins TRBV6-1 and TRBJ2-1, with a tentative D call TRBD1 (6 bases). CDR3 length: 14 amino acids. From germline, CDR1 is MNHNS and CDR2 SASEGT. As DNA, the CDR3 is TGTGCCAGCAGCCGAGCCCCAGGGGTCGATGAGCGGTTCTTC. The encoded protein is CASSRAPGVDERFF.

This clonotype has just a few counts. This chain connects TRBV20-1 to TRBJ1-1; TRBD1 agrees at 11 bases. CDR1 is DFQATT and CDR2 is SNEGSKA in the germline V gene (reference sequence). J lost 6 bases, V lost 4 bases, and 7 bases had no gene match. The CDR3 spans 14 residues. The CDR3 here is CSAKFPGQGAEAFF. In DNA form, the CDR3 reads TGCAGTGCTAAATTTCCGGGACAGGGGGCTGAAGCTTTCTTT.